This T cell receptor (beta chain) was documented in a study of cytomegalovirus exposure and HLA in healthy donors. General study findings and limits: Follow-up analysis later connected one missense variant in DCLRE1C with trimming of TCR beta V- and J-genes. Across donors, sequencing depth was assumed by presence/absence analyses to be roughly uniform.

The PCR made use of 60 Vbeta and 13 Jbeta primers. Only in-frame clones appear in the TCRdb table, and some are missing; sequencing was by immunoSEQ multiplex PCR. The sample has about 180,000 clones, approximately 80% seen once. The CDR3 totals 11 residues. Trimming removed 1 base at V and 14 bases at J, with 9 bases between. Germline V CDR1 and CDR2: SEHNR, FQNEAQ (reference sequence). As regards this clone: Its antigen is as yet unknown.

This receptor was identified in a woman between 45 and 60 years old in good health and CMV-seronegative. The sequencing sample was made of PBMCs. The chain carries TRBV7-9 and TRBJ2-1, with D perhaps matching TRBD2 (6 bases). The CDR3 DNA is TGTGCCAGCAGCTTAGGGGCTAGCGAGTTCTTC. It is translated as CASSLGASEFF.